Given below is one T cell receptor beta chain in context. Its recognized antigen is unknown. Per-nucleotide qualities are absent, and no much larger clonotype sits a single base away. The sample belongs to a study of T cell responses to AZD1222 COVID-19 vaccine (dated by TCRdb to the early 2020s). Looking at the study overall: AZD1222 recipients given second doses at about 4 weeks or at about 12 weeks were pooled, since spike-specific TCR depth and breadth were not found to differ between the two schedules. A total of 230 to 250 trial participants underwent TCR sequencing, of whom 207 received two doses of AZD1222 and about 25 received two doses of the MenACWY control vaccine. Trial participants were enrolled by age into subgroups of 18-55, 56-69 and 70-plus years, and about 150, 27 and 61 TCR-sequenced participants, respectively, were included in these subgroups. The full study reports these points: Spike-specific TCR breadth and depth rose significantly after two AZD1222 doses compared with day 0 and with MenACWY recipients. No day 14 peak-response samples were available, so repertoires were characterized only after the peak T cell response. CD4 TCRs associated with the vaccine covered the entire spike protein, and the dominant responses were in regions 160-218 and 743-854. Conclusions about previously exposed vaccinees are limited, since just six AZD1222 recipients were seropositive for SARS-CoV-2 at baseline. Reportedly, close to half of the unique spike-specific TCRs recognized epitopes lying outside the regions that are mutated in the B.1.351 and B.1.1.7 variants. In the small 56-69-year group, the increase in depth fell short of significance, most likely because of low power. Most participants were white British and females outnumbered males, and the authors suggested that clonal diversity may have been underestimated.

The time point label on this specimen signifies: baseline before first vaccination. Samples from vaccinated people were obtained from the UK trials COV001 and COV002, which included a single-blind randomized controlled phase 2/3 trial of AZD1222 (ChAdOx1 nCoV-19) in healthy adults. For TCRbeta chain sequencing, PBMC samples from trial participants were taken at day 0 and at day 28 after the second dose. For CDR1 and CDR2, the germline V gene lists SGHVS and FQNEAQ. The V end loses 1 base and the J end loses 4 bases, and a stretch of 10 bases separates them. The CDR3 contains 14 residues, cysteine and phenylalanine counted. The retained sequence is limited to the CDR3, 42 bases, with the frame set at the first base. The CDR3 regions of human TCRbeta chains were analyzed by immunosequencing. In the original analysis: TCRs in the repertoires were matched against a reference library of SARS-CoV-2-specific TCRs that had been generated with the MIRA antigen-specificity platform. Breadth was defined as the fraction of unique TCRs that were SARS-CoV-2-associated. Depth was defined as the fraction of total T cells that were SARS-CoV-2-associated. Using the MIRA data, each spike-specific TCR was mapped to the spike region that the TCR reacts to and placed in a CD4 or CD8 class. Log10-transformed breadth and depth values were compared by one-way ANOVA with Sidak's multiple comparisons tests. TCRdb's version of the immuneACCESS table is confined to in-frame rearrangements and falls short of the full clone set. An unresolved V gene accounts for under half of the shortfall where checked; the remainder is of unknown origin. V and J calls plus clone size are reproduced from that table; the DNA served to infer D and trimming. The sample table contains tens of thousands of clones; only one count was recorded for roughly nine tenths of them. Approximately 3% of the sample is held by the ten biggest clonotypes.

The material was peripheral blood, obtained on day 0 of AZD1222 vaccination. The sequence came from an adult in good health. Rearrangement joined TRBV7-8 to TRBJ1-1; TRBD1 is perhaps the D gene, given 5 matching bases. The DNA is TGTGCCAGCAGCTTAGACGGCGGGGGCACTGAAGCTTTCTTT. It translates to CASSLDGGGTEAFF.